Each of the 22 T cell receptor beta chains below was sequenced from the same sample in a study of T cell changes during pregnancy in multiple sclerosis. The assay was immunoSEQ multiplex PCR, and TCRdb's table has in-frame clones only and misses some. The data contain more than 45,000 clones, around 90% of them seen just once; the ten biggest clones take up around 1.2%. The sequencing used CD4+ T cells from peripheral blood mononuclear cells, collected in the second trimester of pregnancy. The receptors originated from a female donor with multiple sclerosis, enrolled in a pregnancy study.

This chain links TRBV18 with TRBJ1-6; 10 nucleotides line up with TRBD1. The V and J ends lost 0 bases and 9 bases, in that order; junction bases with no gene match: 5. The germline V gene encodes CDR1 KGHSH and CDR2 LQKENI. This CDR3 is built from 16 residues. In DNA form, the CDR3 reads TGTGCCAGCTCACCACCTGGACAGGGGGTTGGTTCACCCCTCCACTTT. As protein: CASSPPGQGVGSPLHF.

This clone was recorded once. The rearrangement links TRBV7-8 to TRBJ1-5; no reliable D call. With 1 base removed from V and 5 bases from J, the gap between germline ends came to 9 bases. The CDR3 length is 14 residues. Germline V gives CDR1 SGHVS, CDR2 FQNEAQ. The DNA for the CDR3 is TGTGCCAGCAGCTTAGAAGGAGGGCATCAGCCCCAGCATTTT. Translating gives CASSLEGGHQPQHF. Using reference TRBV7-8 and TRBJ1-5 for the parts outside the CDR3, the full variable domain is GAGVSQSPRYKVAKRGQDVALRCDPISGHVSLFWYQQALGQGPEFLTYFQNEAQLDKSGLPSDRFFAERPEGSVSTLKIQRTQQEDSAVYLCASSLEGGHQPQHFGDGTRLSIL.

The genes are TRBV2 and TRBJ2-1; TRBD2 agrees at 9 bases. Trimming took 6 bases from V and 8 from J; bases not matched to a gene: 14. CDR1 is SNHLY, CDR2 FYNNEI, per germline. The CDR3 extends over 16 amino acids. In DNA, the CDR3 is TGTGCCAGCAGCGAGGAGAGGGCTAGCGGGAACCATGAGCAGTTCTTC. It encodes CASSEERASGNHEQFF.

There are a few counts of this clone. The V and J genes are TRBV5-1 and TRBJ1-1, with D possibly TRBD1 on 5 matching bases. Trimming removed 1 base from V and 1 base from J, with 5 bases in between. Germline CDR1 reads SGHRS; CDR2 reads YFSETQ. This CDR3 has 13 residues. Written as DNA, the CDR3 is TGCGCCAGCAGCTTGACAGGGAACACTGAAGCTTTCTTT. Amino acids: CASSLTGNTEAFF.

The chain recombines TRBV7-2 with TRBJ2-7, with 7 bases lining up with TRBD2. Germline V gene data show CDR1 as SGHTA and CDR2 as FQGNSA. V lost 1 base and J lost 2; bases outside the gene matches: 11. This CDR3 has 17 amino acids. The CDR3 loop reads CASSLVVGGFNAYEQYF. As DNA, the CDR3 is TGTGCCAGCAGCTTAGTCGTCGGGGGGTTCAATGCCTACGAGCAGTACTTC.

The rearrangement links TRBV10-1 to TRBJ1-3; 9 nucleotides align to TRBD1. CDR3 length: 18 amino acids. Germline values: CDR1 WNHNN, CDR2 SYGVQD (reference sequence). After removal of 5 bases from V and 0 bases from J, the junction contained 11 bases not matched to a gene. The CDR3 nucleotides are TGCGCCAGCAGTCCTAGGACAGGGGCCGAATTCTCTGGAAACACCATATATTTT. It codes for CASSPRTGAEFSGNTIYF.

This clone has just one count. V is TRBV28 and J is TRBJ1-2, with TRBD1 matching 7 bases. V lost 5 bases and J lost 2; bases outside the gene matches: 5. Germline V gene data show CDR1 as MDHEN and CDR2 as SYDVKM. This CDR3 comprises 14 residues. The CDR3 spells CASSRDSVNYGYTF. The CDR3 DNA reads TGTGCCAGCAGTAGGGACAGTGTAAACTATGGCTACACCTTC.

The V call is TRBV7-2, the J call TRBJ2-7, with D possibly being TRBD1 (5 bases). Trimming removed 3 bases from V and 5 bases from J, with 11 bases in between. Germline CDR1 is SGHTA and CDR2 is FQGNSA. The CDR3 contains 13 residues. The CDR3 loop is CASSLIGAHEQYF. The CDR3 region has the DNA TGTGCCAGCAGCTTGATAGGGGCCCACGAGCAGTACTTC.

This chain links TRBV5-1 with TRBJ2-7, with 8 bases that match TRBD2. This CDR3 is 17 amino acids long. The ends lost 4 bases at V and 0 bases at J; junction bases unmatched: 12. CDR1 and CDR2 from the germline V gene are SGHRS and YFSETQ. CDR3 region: CASSPGASGPGSYEQYF. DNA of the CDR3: TGCGCCAGCAGCCCGGGGGCTAGCGGGCCAGGCTCCTACGAGCAGTACTTC.

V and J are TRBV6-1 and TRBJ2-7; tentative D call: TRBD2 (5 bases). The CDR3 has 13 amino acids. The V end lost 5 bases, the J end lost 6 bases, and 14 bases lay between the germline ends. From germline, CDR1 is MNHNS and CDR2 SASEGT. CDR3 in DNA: TGTGCCAGCAGTAAGGTACACCGGGGCGAGCAGTACTTC. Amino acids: CASSKVHRGEQYF.

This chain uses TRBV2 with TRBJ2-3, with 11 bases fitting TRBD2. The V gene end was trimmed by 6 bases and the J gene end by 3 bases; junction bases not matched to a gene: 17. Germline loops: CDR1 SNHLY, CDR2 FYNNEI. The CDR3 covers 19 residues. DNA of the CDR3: TGTGCCAGCAGCAGAACCAGGACCAGGACTAGCGGGCATACAGATACGCAGTATTTT. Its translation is CASSRTRTRTSGHTDTQYF.

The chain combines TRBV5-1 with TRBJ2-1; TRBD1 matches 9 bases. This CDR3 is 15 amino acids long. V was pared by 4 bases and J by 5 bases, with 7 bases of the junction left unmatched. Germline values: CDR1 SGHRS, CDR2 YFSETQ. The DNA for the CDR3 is TGCGCCAGCAGCCCTTCGAGGACAGGGGACAATGAGCAGTTCTTC. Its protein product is CASSPSRTGDNEQFF.

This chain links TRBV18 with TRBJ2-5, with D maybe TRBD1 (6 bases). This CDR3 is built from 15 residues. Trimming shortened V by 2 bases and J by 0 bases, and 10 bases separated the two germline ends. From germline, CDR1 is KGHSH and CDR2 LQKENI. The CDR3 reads CASSPVTGDQETQYF. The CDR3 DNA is TGTGCCAGCTCACCAGTGACAGGTGACCAAGAGACCCAGTACTTC.

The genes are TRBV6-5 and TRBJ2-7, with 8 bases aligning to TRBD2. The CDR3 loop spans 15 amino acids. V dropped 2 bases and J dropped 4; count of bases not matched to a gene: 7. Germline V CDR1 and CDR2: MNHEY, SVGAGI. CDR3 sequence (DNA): TGTGCCAGCAGTTACATGGTAGCGGGATATTACGAGCAGTACTTC. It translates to CASSYMVAGYYEQYF.

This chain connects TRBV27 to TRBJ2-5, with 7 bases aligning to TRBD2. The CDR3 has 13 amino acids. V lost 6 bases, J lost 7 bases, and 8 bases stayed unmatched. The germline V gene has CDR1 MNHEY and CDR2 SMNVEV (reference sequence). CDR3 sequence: CASRLTREGTQYF. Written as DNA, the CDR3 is TGTGCCAGCAGACTAACCAGGGAGGGGACCCAGTACTTC.

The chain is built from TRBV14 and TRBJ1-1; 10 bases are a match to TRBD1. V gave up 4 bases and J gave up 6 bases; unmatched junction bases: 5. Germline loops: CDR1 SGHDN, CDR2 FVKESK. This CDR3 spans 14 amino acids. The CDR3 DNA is TGTGCCAGCAGCCCCCTAGGACAGGGGGCTGAAGCTTTCTTT. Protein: CASSPLGQGAEAFF.

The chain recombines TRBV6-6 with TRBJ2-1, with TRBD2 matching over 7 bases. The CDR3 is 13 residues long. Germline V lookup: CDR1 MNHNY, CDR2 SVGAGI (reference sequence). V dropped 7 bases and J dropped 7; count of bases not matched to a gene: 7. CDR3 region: CASTREVNNEQFF. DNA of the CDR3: TGTGCCAGCACCCGGGAGGTCAATAATGAGCAGTTCTTC.

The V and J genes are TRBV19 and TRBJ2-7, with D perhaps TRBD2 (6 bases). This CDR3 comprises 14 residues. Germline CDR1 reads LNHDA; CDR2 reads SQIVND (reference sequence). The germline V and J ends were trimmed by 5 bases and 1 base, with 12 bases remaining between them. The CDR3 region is CASSRQEGSYEQYF. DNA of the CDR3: TGTGCCAGTAGTCGGCAGGAGGGATCCTACGAGCAGTACTTC.

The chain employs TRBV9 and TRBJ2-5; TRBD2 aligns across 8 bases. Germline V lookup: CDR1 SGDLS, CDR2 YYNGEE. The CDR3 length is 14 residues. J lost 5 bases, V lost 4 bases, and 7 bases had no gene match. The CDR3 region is CASSQSGSQETQYF. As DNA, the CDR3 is TGTGCCAGCAGCCAAAGCGGGAGCCAGGAGACCCAGTACTTC.

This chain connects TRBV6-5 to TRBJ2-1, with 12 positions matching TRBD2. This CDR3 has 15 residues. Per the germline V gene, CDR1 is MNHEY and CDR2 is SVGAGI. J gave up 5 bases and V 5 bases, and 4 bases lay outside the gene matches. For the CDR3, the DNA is TGTGCCAGCAGTAAGACTAGCGGGGGCCACAATGAGCAGTTCTTC. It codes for CASSKTSGGHNEQFF.

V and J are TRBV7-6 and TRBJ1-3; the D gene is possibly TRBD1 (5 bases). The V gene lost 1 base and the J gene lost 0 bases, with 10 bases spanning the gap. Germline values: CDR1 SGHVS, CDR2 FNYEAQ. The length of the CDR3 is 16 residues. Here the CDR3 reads CASSLGQGSSGNTIYF. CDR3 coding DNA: TGTGCCAGCAGCTTAGGGCAGGGATCCTCTGGAAACACCATATATTTT. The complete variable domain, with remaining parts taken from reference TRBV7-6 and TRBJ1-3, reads GAGVSQSPRYKVTKRGQDVALRCDPISGHVSLYWYRQALGQGPEFLTYFNYEAQQDKSGLPNDRFSAERPEGSISTLTIQRTEQRDSAMYRCASSLGQGSSGNTIYFGEGSWLTVV.

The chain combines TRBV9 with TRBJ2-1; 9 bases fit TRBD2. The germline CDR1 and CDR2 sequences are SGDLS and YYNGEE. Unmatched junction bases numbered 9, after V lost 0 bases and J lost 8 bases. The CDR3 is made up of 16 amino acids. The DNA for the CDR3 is TGTGCCAGCAGCGTAGGGGTTAGCGGGAGTCGCGATGAGCAGTTCTTC. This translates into CASSVGVSGSRDEQFF. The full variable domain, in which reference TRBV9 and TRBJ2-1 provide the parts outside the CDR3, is DSGVTQTPKHLITATGQRVTLRCSPRSGDLSVYWYQQSLDQGLQFLIQYYNGEERAKGNILERFSAQQFPDLHSELNLSSLELGDSALYFCASSVGVSGSRDEQFFGPGTRLTVL.